This TCR beta chain is from a study of blood T cell repertoires in COVID-19. Turning to the study itself: Sources were T cells, B-cell-depleted T cells, or PBMCs; the material itself was cDNA or gDNA.

Germline V gene lookup returns CDR1 LNHDA and CDR2 SQIVND (reference sequence). CDR3 length equals 15 residues. J lost 4 bases, V lost 1 base, and 1 base had no gene match. The protocol was immunoSEQ multiplex PCR, while the TCRdb copy is restricted to in-frame clones and leaves out a portion. In the table there are about 30,000 clones, about 89% of which are singletons. V and J are TRBV19 and TRBJ2-1; TRBD2 aligns across 10 bases. The TCR was taken from a human donor in a cohort sampled during active COVID-19. Sequencing used peripheral blood. CDR3: CASSIAAGGYNEQFF. The CDR3 nucleotides are TGTGCCAGTAGTATAGCAGCGGGGGGGTACAATGAGCAGTTCTTC.